This entry lists 17 T cell receptor beta chains sequenced from one sample in a study of blood T cell repertoires in COVID-19. Method: immunoSEQ multiplex PCR; TCRdb's copy keeps in-frame clones and lacks some. Of about 160,000 clones listed, roughly 91% are singletons. Specimen: peripheral blood. Receptors were obtained from a man between 18 and 29 years old with acute or convalescent COVID-19.

This chain joins TRBV27 and TRBJ1-6; TRBD1 might be the D (5 bases). This CDR3 comprises 12 residues. Germline V gene data show CDR1 as MNHEY and CDR2 as SMNVEV (reference sequence). Trimming stripped 8 bases from V and 10 bases from J, with 12 bases between. CDR3 loop: CASGNGGSPLHF. For the CDR3, the DNA is TGTGCCAGCGGAAACGGGGGGTCACCCCTCCACTTT.

The CDR3 DNA follows: TGTGCCAGCAGAATAACAGGGGGTATCGGCAATGAGCAGTTCTTC. This gives the protein CASRITGGIGNEQFF. The chain recombines TRBV6-5 with TRBJ2-1, with TRBD1 matching over 8 bases. J gave up 6 bases and V 6 bases, and 10 bases lay outside the gene matches. The CDR3 length is 15 residues. Germline V gene sequence: CDR1 MNHEY, CDR2 SVGAGI.

DNA of the CDR3: TGTGCCAGTAGTATTACCAGCGGGGCTAATGAGCAGTTCTTC. Protein: CASSITSGANEQFF. The rearrangement links TRBV19 to TRBJ2-1; TRBD2 matches 7 bases. The CDR3 extends over 14 amino acids. J gave up 7 bases and V 3 bases, and 6 bases lay outside the gene matches. Germline lookup yields CDR1 LNHDA and CDR2 SQIVND (reference sequence).

The J gene is TRBJ1-2, the V gene TRBV4-2, with 10 positions matching TRBD1. The CDR3 is 16 residues long. The germline V gene encodes CDR1 LGHNA and CDR2 YNFKEQ. V lost 2 bases and J lost 5; bases outside the gene matches: 8. The CDR3 region has the DNA TGTGCCAGCAGCCAAAATGGACAGGGGGAAACGTATGGCTACACCTTC. This encodes CASSQNGQGETYGYTF.

The rearrangement joins TRBV12-5 to TRBJ2-7; TRBD1 might be the D (6 bases). This CDR3 region has 14 residues. Trimming shortened V by 2 bases and J by 5 bases, and 13 bases separated the two germline ends. Germline V lookup: CDR1 LGHNT, CDR2 FRNRAP. The chain's CDR3 is CASGLQAGTNEQYF. The DNA for the CDR3 is TGTGCTAGTGGTTTGCAGGCAGGGACAAACGAGCAGTACTTC.

This chain uses TRBV7-2 with TRBJ1-1; 8 nucleotides match TRBD1. The ends lost 3 bases at V and 4 bases at J; junction bases unmatched: 7. The length of the CDR3 is 15 residues. Germline values: CDR1 SGHTA, CDR2 FQGNSA. In DNA form, the CDR3 reads TGTGCCAGCAGCTTCAAGGGACAGGCGAGCACTGAAGCTTTCTTT. Translating gives CASSFKGQASTEAFF.

The gene calls are TRBV11-2 and TRBJ2-1; 8 nucleotides align to TRBD2. The trim removed 1 base at V and 10 bases at J, leaving 3 bases unmatched. Germline CDR1 is SGHAT and CDR2 is FQNNGV. CDR3 size: 13 residues. The CDR3 protein is CASSLAAGVEQFF. CDR3 in DNA: TGTGCCAGCAGCTTAGCAGCGGGAGTCGAGCAGTTCTTC.

This chain uses TRBV5-1 with TRBJ2-1; 10 bases match TRBD1. Germline values: CDR1 SGHRS, CDR2 YFSETQ. The V and J ends lost 4 bases and 7 bases, in that order; junction bases with no gene match: 2. This CDR3 is 13 amino acids long. CDR3 nucleotide sequence: TGCGCCAGCAGCGCGGGACAGGGGAATGAGCAGTTCTTC. Translating gives CASSAGQGNEQFF.

This clone was recorded only once. The gene calls are TRBV5-4 and TRBJ1-1, with D possibly matching TRBD1 (6 bases). Trimming took 4 bases from V and 4 from J, leaving 11 bases between them. Germline V gives CDR1 SGHNT, CDR2 YYREEE (reference sequence). The CDR3 totals 13 residues. This CDR3 reads CASSQEQGTEAFF. In DNA, the CDR3 is TGTGCCAGCAGCCAAGAACAGGGCACTGAAGCTTTCTTT.

The V gene is TRBV25-1, the J gene TRBJ2-3, with 9 bases that match TRBD2. The CDR3 extends over 14 amino acids. After removal of 6 bases from V and 2 bases from J, the junction contained 3 bases not matched to a gene. Germline V gene lookup returns CDR1 MGHDK and CDR2 SYGVNS. The CDR3 DNA is TGTGCCAGCAGGCTAGCGGGGTCCACAGATACGCAGTATTTT. It encodes CASRLAGSTDTQYF.

Here the CDR3 DNA reads TGTGCCACCAGTGAGGGCAGGGCCCAAGAGACCCAGTACTTC. Translating it yields CATSEGRAQETQYF. J is TRBJ2-5 and V is TRBV24-1; TRBD1 is a possible D gene (5 bases). Trimming took 4 bases from V and 1 from J, leaving 9 bases between them. Germline assignment: CDR1 KGHDR and CDR2 SFDVKD. CDR3 length equals 14 residues.

This clone has more than one count but fewer than ten. This chain uses TRBV7-9 with TRBJ2-1, with D perhaps TRBD1 (6 bases). V dropped 3 bases and J dropped 5 bases, with 14 bases sitting between them. This CDR3 has 15 residues. CDR1 and CDR2 from the germline V gene are SEHNR and FQNEAQ (reference sequence). CDR3 residues: CASSLSRDIDNEQFF. The CDR3 bases are TGTGCCAGCAGCTTGAGCCGGGACATAGACAATGAGCAGTTCTTC.

The chain has TRBV9 and TRBJ1-5; 9 bases are a match to TRBD1. The germline CDR1 and CDR2 sequences are SGDLS and YYNGEE. Trimming at V came to 0 bases and at J to 4 bases, leaving 8 bases not matched to a gene. The CDR3 runs to 17 residues. DNA for the CDR3: TGTGCCAGCAGCGTAGCTTGGGGACAGGGACCGAATCAGCCCCAGCATTTT. Residues: CASSVAWGQGPNQPQHF.

The chain has TRBV2 and TRBJ1-3; D not resolved. Trimming stripped 8 bases from V and 0 bases from J, with 5 bases between. There are 12 residues in the CDR3. Germline CDR1 and CDR2: SNHLY and FYNNEI. The CDR3 protein is CASDNSGNTIYF. The CDR3 DNA follows: TGTGCCAGCGACAACTCTGGAAACACCATATATTTT.

This chain links TRBV6-5 with TRBJ2-2; weak D call: TRBD2 (5 bases). This CDR3 contains 16 residues. Germline V gene sequence: CDR1 MNHEY, CDR2 SVGAGI. V dropped 4 bases and J dropped 0 bases, with 12 bases sitting between them. The DNA for the CDR3 is TGTGCCAGCAGTTTCTCTAGCTTAACGAACACCGGGGAGCTGTTTTTT. This gives the protein CASSFSSLTNTGELFF.

The rearrangement joins TRBV5-4 to TRBJ2-1, with 7 bases fitting TRBD1. The trim removed 1 base at V and 5 bases at J, leaving 6 bases unmatched. The CDR3 length is 15 residues. From germline, CDR1 is SGHNT and CDR2 YYREEE (reference sequence). The DNA for the CDR3 is TGTGCCAGCAGCTTGACTAGGGACAGAAACAATGAGCAGTTCTTC. This translates into CASSLTRDRNNEQFF.

CDR3 bases: TGTGCCAGCTCACGAGAAGCAGGGACTAATGAAAAACTGTTTTTT. It codes for CASSREAGTNEKLFF. The chain joins TRBV18 to TRBJ1-4; TRBD1 is a possible D gene (5 bases). The V end was cut by 4 bases, the J end by 2 bases, with 11 bases between. The germline gives CDR1 KGHSH, CDR2 LQKENI. This CDR3 has 15 residues.